This entry lists 5 T cell receptor beta chains sequenced from one sample in a study of T cells in tumors after PD-1 blockade. The method was immunoSEQ multiplex PCR; TCRdb's version includes in-frame clones alone and lacks a portion of them. The sample has 55,000 to 70,000 clones; around 80% are singletons. The sequencing used PBMCs, collected before anti-PD-1 treatment. These receptors originate from a human donor with basal cell carcinoma.

The V gene is TRBV6-1, the J gene TRBJ2-4; D gene uncertain. This CDR3 has 14 residues. CDR1 and CDR2 from the germline V gene are MNHNS and SASEGT. V was pared by 2 bases and J by 7 bases, with 12 bases between. The CDR3 DNA follows: TGTGCCAGCAGTGAATTAGGGAAAGGGAACATTCAGTACTTC. Translating it yields CASSELGKGNIQYF.

The J gene is TRBJ1-5, the V gene TRBV3-1 (or the pseudogene TRBV3-2); no definite D call. The ends were cut back, 3 bases at V and 0 bases at J, with 3 bases in the middle. Germline CDR1 LGHDT, CDR2 YNNKEL (reference sequence). The CDR3 has 13 residues. CDR3 in amino acids: CASSQGSNQPQHF. CDR3 in DNA: TGTGCCAGCAGCCAGGGTAGCAATCAGCCCCAGCATTTT.

Turning to this clone: A read error may be the cause here, since a much bigger clone is one base away. This specimen includes other DNA sequences encoding the same CDR3. J is TRBJ2-7 and V is TRBV15, with 7 nucleotides matching TRBD1. Germline CDR1 LNHNV, CDR2 YYDKDF (reference sequence). This CDR3 region has 14 residues. DNA of the CDR3: TGTGCCACAACCCCCGGGACAGAAGTTCACGAGCAATACTTC. Its translation: CATTPGTEVHEQYF. The full variable domain, completed using reference TRBV15 and TRBJ2-7, is DAMVIQNPRYQVTQFGKPVTLSCSQTLNHNVMYWYQQKSSQAPKLLFHYYDKDFNNEADTPDNFQSRRPNTSFCFLDIRSPGLGDTAMYLCATTPGTEVHEQYFGPGTRLTVT.

This sequence joins TRBV6-6 and TRBJ1-4, with D possibly matching TRBD1 (5 bases). CDR3 size: 14 residues. Germline CDR1 MNHNY, CDR2 SVGAGI (reference sequence). Trimming left V 6 bases short and J 6 bases short, with 14 bases between. As DNA, the CDR3 is TGTGCCAGCAGGGGGTGGGGGAGGGATGAAAAACTGTTTTTT. This encodes CASRGWGRDEKLFF.

The rearrangement links TRBV1 to TRBJ2-7; the table's D gene call, TRBD2, was not cross checked with the DNA. TRBV1 represents a pseudogene. The CDR3 extends over 12 amino acids. For the CDR3, the DNA is TGCACCGGAGGGGGGGGCCCCTACGAGCAGTACTTC. Its translation: CTGGGGPYEQYF.